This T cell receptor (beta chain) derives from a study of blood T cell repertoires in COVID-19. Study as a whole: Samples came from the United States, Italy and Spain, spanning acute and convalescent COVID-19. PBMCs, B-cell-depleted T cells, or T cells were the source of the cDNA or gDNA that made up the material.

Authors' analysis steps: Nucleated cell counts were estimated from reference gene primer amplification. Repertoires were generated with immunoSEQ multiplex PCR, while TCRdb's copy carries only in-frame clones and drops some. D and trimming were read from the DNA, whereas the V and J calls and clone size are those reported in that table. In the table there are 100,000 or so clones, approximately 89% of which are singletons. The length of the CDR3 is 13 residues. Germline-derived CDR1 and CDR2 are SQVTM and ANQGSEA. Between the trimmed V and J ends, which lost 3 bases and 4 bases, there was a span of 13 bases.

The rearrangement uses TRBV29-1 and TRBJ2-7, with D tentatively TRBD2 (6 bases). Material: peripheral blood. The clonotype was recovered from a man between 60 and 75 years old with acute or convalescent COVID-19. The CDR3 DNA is TGCAGCGTTGAGGAGGGAAGATCATACGAGCAGTACTTC. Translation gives CSVEEGRSYEQYF.